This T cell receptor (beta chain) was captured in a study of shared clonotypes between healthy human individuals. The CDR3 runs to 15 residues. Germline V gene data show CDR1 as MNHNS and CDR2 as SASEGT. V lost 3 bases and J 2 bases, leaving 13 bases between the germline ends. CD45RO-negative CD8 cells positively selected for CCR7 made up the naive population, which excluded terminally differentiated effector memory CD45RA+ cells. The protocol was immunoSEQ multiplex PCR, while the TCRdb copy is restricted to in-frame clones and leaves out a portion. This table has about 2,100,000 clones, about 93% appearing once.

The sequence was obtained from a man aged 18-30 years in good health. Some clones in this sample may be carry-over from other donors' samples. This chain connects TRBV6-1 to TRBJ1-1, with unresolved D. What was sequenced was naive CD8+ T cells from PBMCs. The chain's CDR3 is CASSEIRALNTEAFF. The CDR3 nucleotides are TGTGCCAGCAGTGAGATACGGGCCCTAAACACTGAAGCTTTCTTT.